Below, 2 T cell receptor beta chains from the same sample are listed, as sequenced in a study of T cells in Graves' hyperthyroidism and ophthalmopathy. Regions amplified from RNA transcripts were the TCR beta CDR3 regions. Researchers ran a first-round RT-PCR on the TCR CDR3 using the HTBI primer set. One entry per CDR3 protein results from TCRdb running MiXCR on the multiplex PCR reads. The data show around 370,000 distinct CDR3 sequences, under 20% seen once. Input material: blood. These receptors originate from a man aged 18 to 30 with Graves' ophthalmopathy.

The chain carries TRBV4-2 and TRBJ2-3; 8 positions match TRBD2. From germline, CDR1 is LGHNA and CDR2 YNFKEQ. Losses at the gene ends were 0 bases for V and 5 bases for J; bases not matched to a gene: 10. The CDR3 consists of 17 residues. The CDR3 protein is CASSQDLNRGGRDTQYF. In DNA, the CDR3 is TGTGCCAGCAGCCAAGATCTTAATCGGGGGGGCCGAGATACGCAGTATTTT.

Turning to this clonotype: Lacking the conserved final phenylalanine or tryptophan, this CDR3 likely reflects a read error. The chain has TRBV18 and TRBJ1-2; D not certain. The CDR3 has 13 residues. Between the trimmed V and J ends, which lost 2 bases and 3 bases, there was a span of 7 bases. Germline CDR1 reads KGHSH; CDR2 reads LQKENI. The CDR3 DNA is TGTGCCAGCTCACCAGGAAAGGACTATGGCTACACCCTC. It codes for CASSPGKDYGYTL.